This T cell receptor beta chain was recovered during a study of T cell responses to AZD1222 COVID-19 vaccine. Whole-study findings and limits: Donors were chiefly white British, with a greater number of females, and clonal diversity was perhaps underestimated. Of the AZD1222 recipients, only five or six were seropositive at baseline.

The CDR3 runs to 13 residues. Trimming took off 8 bases at V and 8 bases at J, with 13 bases between the two ends. About this clone itself: Its antigen is not identified.

Clones were sequenced by immunoSEQ multiplex PCR, and TCRdb holds only the in-frame ones, with some missing. This table holds about 130,000 clones, around 90% found once. The chain combines TRBV12-3 or TRBV12-4 with TRBJ1-6; possibly TRBD1 for D (5 bases). The input for sequencing was peripheral blood, taken on day 0 of AZD1222 vaccination. The TCR comes from an adult in good health. The CDR3 DNA is TGTGCCAGCCGCAGGCTGGGGGATTCACCCCTCCACTTT. Amino acids: CASRRLGDSPLHF.